Given below is one T cell receptor beta chain in context. Using the 5' RACE reads, TCRdb records one entry per CDR3 protein without DNA. Here the sample table reports 150,000 to 180,000 distinct CDR3 sequences. CDR1 and CDR2 (germline): LGHNT, FRNRAP. The CDR3 contains 16 residues. The sample comes from a study of T cells expressing NK-cell markers. Sequences were obtained from blood T cells: a sorted CD56 or NKG2C T cell subset, CD4+ or CD8+ T cells, or bulk PBMC T cells (not recorded which). This receptor was obtained from a woman aged 45-60 years in good health. This chain joins TRBV12-5 and TRBJ2-5; the TCRdb call, TRBD1, lacks DNA for checking. This CDR3 reads CASGLTPRGWEETQYF.